This T cell receptor (beta chain) originates from a study of cytomegalovirus exposure and HLA in healthy donors. Study conclusions and caveats: Some public TCRs appeared in many individuals, while most sequences were rare. The study dropped some indistinguishable V segments, TRBV6-2 and TRBV6-3 among them.

Both 60 Vbeta primers and 13 Jbeta primers went into the PCR. Sequencing was performed with immunoSEQ multiplex PCR; in TCRdb, only in-frame clones are kept and a portion is missing. The sample lists around 88,000 clones, 77% occurring once. Points on this clone: Its target is not known.

The trim removed 3 bases at V and 0 bases at J, leaving 8 bases unmatched. The CDR3 is 16 amino acids. Germline V gene data show CDR1 as SGHRS and CDR2 as YFSETQ. The chain recombines TRBV5-1 with TRBJ2-7, with 8 bases lining up with TRBD2. The TCR was taken from a man aged 50 to 59 in good health and CMV-seropositive. The source material was PBMCs. DNA of the CDR3: TGCGCCAGCAGCTCGAGCGGGGGTAGCGCCTCCTACGAGCAGTACTTC. This sequence encodes CASSSSGGSASYEQYF. The entire variable domain, with the rest obtained from reference TRBV5-1 and TRBJ2-7, is as follows: KAGVTQTPRYLIKTRGQQVTLSCSPISGHRSVSWYQQTPGQGLQFLFEYFSETQRNKGNFPGRFSGRQFSNSRSEMNVSTLELGDSALYLCASSSSGGSASYEQYFGPGTRLTVT.